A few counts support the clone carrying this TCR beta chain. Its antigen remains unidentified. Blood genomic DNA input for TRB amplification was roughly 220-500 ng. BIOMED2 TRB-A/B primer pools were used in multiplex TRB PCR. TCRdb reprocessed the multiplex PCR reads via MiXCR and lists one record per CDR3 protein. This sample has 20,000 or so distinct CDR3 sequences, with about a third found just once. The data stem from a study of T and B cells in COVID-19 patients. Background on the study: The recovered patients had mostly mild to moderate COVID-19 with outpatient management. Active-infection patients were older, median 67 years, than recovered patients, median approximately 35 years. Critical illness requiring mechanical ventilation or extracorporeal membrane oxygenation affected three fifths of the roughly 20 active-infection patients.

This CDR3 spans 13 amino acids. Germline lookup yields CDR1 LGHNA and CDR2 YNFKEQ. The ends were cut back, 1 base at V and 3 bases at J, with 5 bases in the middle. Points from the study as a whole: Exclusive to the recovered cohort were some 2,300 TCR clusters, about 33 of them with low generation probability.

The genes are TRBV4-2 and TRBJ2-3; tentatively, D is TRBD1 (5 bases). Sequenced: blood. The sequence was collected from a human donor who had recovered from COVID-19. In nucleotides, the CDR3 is TGTGCCAGCAGCCAAGGACAGACAGATACGCAGTATTTT. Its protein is CASSQGQTDTQYF.